One T cell receptor (beta chain) is described in this entry. This CDR3 has 13 amino acids. Between the trimmed V and J ends, which lost 6 bases and 4 bases, there was a span of 9 bases. Looked up from germline, CDR1 is SEHNR and CDR2 is FQNEAQ (reference sequence). This sample was taken from a study of blood T cell repertoires in COVID-19. On the study more broadly: There were acute and convalescent COVID-19 samples, and they came from the United States, Italy and Spain. In each case, the material was cDNA or gDNA derived from T cells, B-cell-depleted T cells, or PBMCs.

Original methodology: How many nucleated cells were present was estimated from reference gene primer amplification. The protocol was immunoSEQ multiplex PCR, while the TCRdb copy is restricted to in-frame clones and leaves out a portion. Clonal size and the V and J genes are those of that table, whereas D and trimming came from the DNA. The sample contains roughly 200,000 clones, roughly nine tenths of which appear only once. Specimen: peripheral blood. The rearrangement joins TRBV7-9 to TRBJ2-2, with no clear D. The TCR sequence derives from a man in his forties with acute or convalescent COVID-19. CDR3 nucleotides: TGTGCCAGCAGTCATTCGGGCACCGGGGAGCTGTTTTTT. This translates into CASSHSGTGELFF. Together with reference TRBV7-9 and TRBJ2-2, the CDR3 gives the full variable domain: DTGVSQNPRHKITKRGQNVTFRCDPISEHNRLYWYRQTLGQGPEFLTYFQNEAQLEKSRLLSDRFSAERPKGSFSTLEIQRTEQGDSAMYLCASSHSGTGELFFGEGSRLTVL.